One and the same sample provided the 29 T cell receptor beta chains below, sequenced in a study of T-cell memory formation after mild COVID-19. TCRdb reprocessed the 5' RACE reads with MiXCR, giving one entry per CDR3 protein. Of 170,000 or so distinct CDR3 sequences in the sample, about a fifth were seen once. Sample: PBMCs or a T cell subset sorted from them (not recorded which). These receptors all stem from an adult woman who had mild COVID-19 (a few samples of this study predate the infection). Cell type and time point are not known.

For the CDR3, the DNA is TGTGCCAGCAGCTTAGAGGAGGGGGGCTATGGCTACACCTTC. It codes for CASSLEEGGYGYTF. The gene calls are TRBV7-9 and TRBJ1-2; D is possibly TRBD1 (6 bases). Trimming removed 1 base from V and 4 bases from J, with 10 bases in between. This CDR3 has 14 amino acids. Germline lookup yields CDR1 SEHNR and CDR2 FQNEAQ (reference sequence). The variable domain in full, completed from reference TRBV7-9 and TRBJ1-2, reads DTGVSQNPRHKITKRGQNVTFRCDPISEHNRLYWYRQTLGQGPEFLTYFQNEAQLEKSRLLSDRFSAERPKGSFSTLEIQRTEQGDSAMYLCASSLEEGGYGYTFGSGTRLTVV.

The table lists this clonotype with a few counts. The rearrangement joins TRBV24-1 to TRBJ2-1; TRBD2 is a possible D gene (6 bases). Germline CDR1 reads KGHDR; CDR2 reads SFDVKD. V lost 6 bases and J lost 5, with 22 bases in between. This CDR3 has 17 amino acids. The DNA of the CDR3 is TGTGCCACCAGTAAGGCTAGCGCGGTCCCCATACACAATGAGCAGTTCTTC. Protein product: CATSKASAVPIHNEQFF.

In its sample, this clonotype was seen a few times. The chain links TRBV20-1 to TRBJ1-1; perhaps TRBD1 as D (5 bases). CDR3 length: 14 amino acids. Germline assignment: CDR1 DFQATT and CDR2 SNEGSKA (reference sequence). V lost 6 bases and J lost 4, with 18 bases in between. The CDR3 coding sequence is TGCAGTGCCAGAACATACGAGGGGTTCACTGAAGCTTTCTTT. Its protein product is CSARTYEGFTEAFF.

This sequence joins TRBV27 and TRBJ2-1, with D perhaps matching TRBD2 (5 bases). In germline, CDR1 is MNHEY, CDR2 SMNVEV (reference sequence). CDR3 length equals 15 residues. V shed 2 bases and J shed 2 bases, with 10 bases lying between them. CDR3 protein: CASSLRAGPYNEQFF. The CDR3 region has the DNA TGTGCCAGCAGTTTACGGGCGGGCCCCTACAATGAGCAGTTCTTC.

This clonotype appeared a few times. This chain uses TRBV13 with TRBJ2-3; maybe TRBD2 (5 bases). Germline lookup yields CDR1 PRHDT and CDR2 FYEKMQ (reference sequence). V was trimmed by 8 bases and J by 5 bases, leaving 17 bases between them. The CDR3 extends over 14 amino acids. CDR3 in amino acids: CASSLGLAKDTQYF. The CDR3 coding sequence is TGTGCCAGCTCACTTGGGCTAGCTAAAGATACGCAGTATTTT.

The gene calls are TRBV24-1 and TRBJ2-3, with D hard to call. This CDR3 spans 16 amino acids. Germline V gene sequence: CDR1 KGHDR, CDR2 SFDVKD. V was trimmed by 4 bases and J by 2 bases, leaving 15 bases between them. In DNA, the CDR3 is TGTGCCACCAGTGAGCGTCTAGTTGGCCCCACAGATACGCAGTATTTT. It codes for CATSERLVGPTDTQYF.

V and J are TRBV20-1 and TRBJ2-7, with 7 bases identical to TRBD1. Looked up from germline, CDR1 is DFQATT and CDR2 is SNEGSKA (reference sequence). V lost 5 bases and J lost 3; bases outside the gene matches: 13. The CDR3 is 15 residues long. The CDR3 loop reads CSASEQGETFYEQYF. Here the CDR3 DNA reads TGCAGTGCTTCCGAGCAGGGGGAGACTTTCTACGAGCAGTACTTC.

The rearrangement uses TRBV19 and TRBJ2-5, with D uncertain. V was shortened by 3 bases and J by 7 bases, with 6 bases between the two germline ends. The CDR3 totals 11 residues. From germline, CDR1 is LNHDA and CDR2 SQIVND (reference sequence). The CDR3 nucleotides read TGTGCCAGTAGTATTGGTGGGACCCAGTACTTC. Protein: CASSIGGTQYF.

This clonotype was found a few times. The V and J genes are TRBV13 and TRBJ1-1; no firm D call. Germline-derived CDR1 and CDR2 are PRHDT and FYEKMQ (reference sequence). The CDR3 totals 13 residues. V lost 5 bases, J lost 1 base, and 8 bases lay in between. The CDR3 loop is CASSPRKNTEAFF. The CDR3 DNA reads TGTGCCAGCAGCCCACGTAAGAACACTGAAGCTTTCTTT. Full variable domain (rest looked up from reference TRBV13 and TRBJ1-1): AAGVIQSPRHLIKEKRETATLKCYPIPRHDTVYWYQQGPGQDPQFLISFYEKMQSDKGSIPDRFSAQQFSDYHSELNMSSLELGDSALYFCASSPRKNTEAFFGQGTRLTVV.

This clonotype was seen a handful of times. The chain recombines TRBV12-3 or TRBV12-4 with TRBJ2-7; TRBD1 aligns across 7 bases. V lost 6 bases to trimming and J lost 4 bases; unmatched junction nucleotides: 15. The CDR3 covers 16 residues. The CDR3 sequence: CASSPPHRGAKYEQYF. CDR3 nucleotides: TGTGCCAGCAGCCCACCCCACAGGGGAGCTAAGTACGAGCAGTACTTC.

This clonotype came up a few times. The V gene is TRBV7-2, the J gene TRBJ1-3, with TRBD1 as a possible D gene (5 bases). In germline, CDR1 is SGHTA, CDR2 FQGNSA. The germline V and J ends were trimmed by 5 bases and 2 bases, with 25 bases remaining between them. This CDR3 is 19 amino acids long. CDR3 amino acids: CASSPGPSLGVKPGNTIYF. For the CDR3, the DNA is TGTGCCAGCAGCCCTGGGCCCTCTCTAGGGGTTAAACCTGGAAACACCATATATTTT.

CDR3 DNA sequence: TGTGCCAGCAGCCCCCAGGAGGACACCGGCCTCTACGAGCAGTACTTC. Translating gives CASSPQEDTGLYEQYF. This chain uses TRBV21-1 with TRBJ2-7; the DNA was not used to check the table's D call, TRBD1. TRBV21-1 constitutes a pseudogene. The CDR3 is 16 amino acids.

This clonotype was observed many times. CDR3 loop: CASSQERGGFNEQFF. CDR3 in DNA: TGTGCCAGCAGCCAAGAGCGGGGGGGCTTCAATGAGCAGTTCTTC. The chain recombines TRBV4-2 with TRBJ2-1, with 9 positions matching TRBD2. CDR3 size: 15 residues. Trimming took 0 bases from V and 6 from J; bases not matched to a gene: 3. The germline V gene has CDR1 LGHNA and CDR2 YNFKEQ.

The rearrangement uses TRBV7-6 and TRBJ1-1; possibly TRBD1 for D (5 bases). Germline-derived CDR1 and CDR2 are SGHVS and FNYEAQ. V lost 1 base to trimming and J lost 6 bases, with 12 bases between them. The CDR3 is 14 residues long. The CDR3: CASSLGEGTSEAFF. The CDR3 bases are TGTGCCAGCAGCTTAGGCGAAGGGACGTCTGAAGCTTTCTTT.

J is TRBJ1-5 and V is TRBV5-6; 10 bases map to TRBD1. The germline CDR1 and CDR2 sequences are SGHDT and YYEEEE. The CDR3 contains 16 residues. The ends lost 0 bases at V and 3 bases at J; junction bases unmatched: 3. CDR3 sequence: CASSLGGQGINQPQHF. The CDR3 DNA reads TGTGCCAGCAGCTTGGGGGGACAGGGGATCAATCAGCCCCAGCATTTT.

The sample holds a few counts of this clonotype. This CDR3 is CASSAGPGTYEQYF. CDR3 DNA sequence: TGTGCCAGCAGCGCCGGCCCGGGTACCTACGAGCAGTACTTC. The rearrangement links TRBV5-5 to TRBJ2-7; D uncertain. V shed 4 bases and J shed 2 bases, with 13 bases lying between them. The CDR3 runs 14 residues. Germline CDR1 reads SGHKS; CDR2 reads YYEKEE (reference sequence).

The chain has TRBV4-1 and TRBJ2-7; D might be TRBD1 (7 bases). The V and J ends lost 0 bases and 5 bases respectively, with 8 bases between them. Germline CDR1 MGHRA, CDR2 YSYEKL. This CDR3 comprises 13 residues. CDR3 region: CASSQDRGDEQYF. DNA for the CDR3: TGCGCCAGCAGCCAAGACAGGGGGGACGAGCAGTACTTC.

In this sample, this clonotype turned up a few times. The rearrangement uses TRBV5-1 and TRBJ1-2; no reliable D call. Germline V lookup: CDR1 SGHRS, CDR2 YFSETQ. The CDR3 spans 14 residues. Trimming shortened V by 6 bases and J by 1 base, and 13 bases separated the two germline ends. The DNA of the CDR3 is TGCGCCAGCAAAATTGACGACGGTAACTATGGCTACACCTTC. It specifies CASKIDDGNYGYTF.

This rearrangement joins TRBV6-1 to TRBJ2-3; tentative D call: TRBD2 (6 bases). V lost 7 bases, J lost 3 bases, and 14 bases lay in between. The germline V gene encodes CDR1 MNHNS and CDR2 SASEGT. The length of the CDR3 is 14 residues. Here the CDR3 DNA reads TGTGCCAGCACCGCCGGGAGTGGGACAGATACGCAGTATTTT. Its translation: CASTAGSGTDTQYF.

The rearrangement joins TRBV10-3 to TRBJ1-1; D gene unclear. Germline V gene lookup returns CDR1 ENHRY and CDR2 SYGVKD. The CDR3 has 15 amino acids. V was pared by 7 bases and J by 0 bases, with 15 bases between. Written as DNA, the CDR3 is TGTGCCATCAAGTCTATCTGGACCATGAACACTGAAGCTTTCTTT. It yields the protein CAIKSIWTMNTEAFF.

CDR3 nucleotides: TGTGCCTGGAGTGCTGGGGGGGATGAGGTAGTGGAGACCCAGTACTTC. Translation: CAWSAGGDEVVETQYF. The chain joins TRBV30 to TRBJ2-5; 7 nucleotides match TRBD2. There are 16 residues in the CDR3. V trimming: 1 base; J trimming: 5 bases; junction bases outside the gene matches: 13. Germline-derived CDR1 and CDR2 are GTSNPN and SVGIG (reference sequence).

The CDR3 reads CASSLMQHTDTQYF. The CDR3 DNA sequence: TGTGCCAGCAGCTTAATGCAGCACACAGATACGCAGTATTTT. This sequence joins TRBV7-9 and TRBJ2-3, with D unclear. CDR3 length: 14 amino acids. CDR1 is SEHNR and CDR2 is FQNEAQ in the germline V gene (reference sequence). The V end lost 2 bases, the J end lost 2 bases, and 8 bases lay between the germline ends. The complete variable domain, with remaining parts taken from reference TRBV7-9 and TRBJ2-3, reads DTGVSQNPRHKITKRGQNVTFRCDPISEHNRLYWYRQTLGQGPEFLTYFQNEAQLEKSRLLSDRFSAERPKGSFSTLEIQRTEQGDSAMYLCASSLMQHTDTQYFGPGTRLTVL.

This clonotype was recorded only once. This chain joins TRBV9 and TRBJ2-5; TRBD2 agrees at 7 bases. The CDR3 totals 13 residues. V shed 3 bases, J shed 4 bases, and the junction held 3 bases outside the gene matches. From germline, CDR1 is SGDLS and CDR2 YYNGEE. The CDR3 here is CASSASGGETQYF. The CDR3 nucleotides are TGTGCCAGCAGCGCTAGCGGAGGAGAGACCCAGTACTTC.

The CDR3 is CASSPGQGRNSSYEQYF. DNA of the CDR3: TGTGCCAGCAGCCCCGGACAGGGGAGGAACAGCTCCTACGAGCAGTACTTC. The chain joins TRBV5-4 to TRBJ2-7; the match to TRBD1 covers 9 bases. The CDR3 is made up of 17 amino acids. J gave up 0 bases and V 4 bases, and 11 bases lay outside the gene matches. In germline, CDR1 is SGHNT, CDR2 YYREEE (reference sequence).

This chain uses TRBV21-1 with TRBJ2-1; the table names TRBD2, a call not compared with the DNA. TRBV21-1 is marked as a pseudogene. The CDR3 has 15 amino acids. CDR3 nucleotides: TGTGCCAGCAGCAAAAATAACGCAGCGGGGCAACGCAAGTTCTTC. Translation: CASSKNNAAGQRKFF.

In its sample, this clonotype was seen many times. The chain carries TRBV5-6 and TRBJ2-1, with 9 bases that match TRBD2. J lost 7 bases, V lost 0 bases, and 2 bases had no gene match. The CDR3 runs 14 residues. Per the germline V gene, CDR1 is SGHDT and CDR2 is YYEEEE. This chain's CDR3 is CASSLGLAVNEQFF. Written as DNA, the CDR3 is TGTGCCAGCAGCTTGGGACTAGCGGTAAATGAGCAGTTCTTC. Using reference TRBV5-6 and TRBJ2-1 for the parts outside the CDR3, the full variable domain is DAGVTQSPTHLIKTRGQQVTLRCSPKSGHDTVSWYQQALGQGPQFIFQYYEEEERQRGNFPDRFSGHQFPNYSSELNVNALLLGDSALYLCASSLGLAVNEQFFGPGTRLTVL.

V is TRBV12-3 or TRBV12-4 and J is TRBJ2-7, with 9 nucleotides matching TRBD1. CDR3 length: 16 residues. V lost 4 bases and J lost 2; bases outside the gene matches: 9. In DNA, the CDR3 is TGTGCCAGCAGTTCACACGACAGGGGGTTCCCCTACGAGCAGTACTTC. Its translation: CASSSHDRGFPYEQYF.

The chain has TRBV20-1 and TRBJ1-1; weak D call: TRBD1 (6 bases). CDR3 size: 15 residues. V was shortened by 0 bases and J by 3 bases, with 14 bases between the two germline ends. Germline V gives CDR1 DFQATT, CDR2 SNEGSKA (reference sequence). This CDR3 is CSARDEGGWDTEAFF. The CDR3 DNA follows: TGCAGTGCTAGAGATGAAGGGGGTTGGGACACTGAAGCTTTCTTT.

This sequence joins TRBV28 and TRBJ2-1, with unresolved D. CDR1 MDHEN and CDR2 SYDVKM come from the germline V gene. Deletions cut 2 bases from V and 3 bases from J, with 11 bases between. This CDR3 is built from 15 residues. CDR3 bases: TGTGCCAGCAGTTTAGCCCCGATGGGCTACAATGAGCAGTTCTTC. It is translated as CASSLAPMGYNEQFF. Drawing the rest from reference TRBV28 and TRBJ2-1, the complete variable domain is DVKVTQSSRYLVKRTGEKVFLECVQDMDHENMFWYRQDPGLGLRLIYFSYDVKMKEKGDIPEGYSVSREKKERFSLILESASTNQTSMYLCASSLAPMGYNEQFFGPGTRLTVL.